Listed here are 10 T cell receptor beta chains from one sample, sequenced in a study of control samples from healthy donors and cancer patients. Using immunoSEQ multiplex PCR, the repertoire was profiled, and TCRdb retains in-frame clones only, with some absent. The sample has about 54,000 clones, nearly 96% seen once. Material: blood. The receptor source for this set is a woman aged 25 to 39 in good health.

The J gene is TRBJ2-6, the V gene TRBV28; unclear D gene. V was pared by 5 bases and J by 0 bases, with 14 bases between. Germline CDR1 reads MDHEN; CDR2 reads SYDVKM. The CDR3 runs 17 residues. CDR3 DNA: TGTGCCAGCAGTAACGGACGGTTCTCCTCTGGGGCCAACGTCCTGACTTTC. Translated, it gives CASSNGRFSSGANVLTF.

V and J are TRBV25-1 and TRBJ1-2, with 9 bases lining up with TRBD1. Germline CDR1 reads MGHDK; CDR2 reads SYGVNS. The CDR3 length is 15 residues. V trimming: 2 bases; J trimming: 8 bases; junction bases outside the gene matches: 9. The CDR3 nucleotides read TGTGCCAGCAGTGAACCCGGGACAGGGATAGTAGGCTACACCTTC. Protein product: CASSEPGTGIVGYTF.

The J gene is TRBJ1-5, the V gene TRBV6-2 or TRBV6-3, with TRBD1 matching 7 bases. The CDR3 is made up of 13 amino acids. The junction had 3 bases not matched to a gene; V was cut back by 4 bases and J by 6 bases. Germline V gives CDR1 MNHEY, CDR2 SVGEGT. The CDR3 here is CASSLGGGQPQHF. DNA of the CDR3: TGTGCCAGCAGTTTAGGGGGCGGTCAGCCCCAGCATTTT.

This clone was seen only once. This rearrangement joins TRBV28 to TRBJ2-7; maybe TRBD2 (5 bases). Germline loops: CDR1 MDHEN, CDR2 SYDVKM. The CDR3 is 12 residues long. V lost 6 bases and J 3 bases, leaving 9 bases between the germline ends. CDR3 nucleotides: TGTGCCAGCAGCTTCACTAGCTACGAGCAGTACTTC. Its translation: CASSFTSYEQYF.

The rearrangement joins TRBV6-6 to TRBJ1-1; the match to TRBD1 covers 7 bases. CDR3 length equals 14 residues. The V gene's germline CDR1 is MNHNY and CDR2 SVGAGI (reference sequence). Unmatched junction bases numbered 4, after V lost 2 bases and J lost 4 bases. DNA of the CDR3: TGTGCCAGCAGTTACGCTGACAGGGCCACTGAAGCTTTCTTT. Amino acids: CASSYADRATEAFF.

The CDR3 loop reads CASSAGPDGDEKLFF. The CDR3 nucleotides are TGTGCCAGCAGCGCGGGACCGGACGGGGATGAAAAACTGTTTTTT. V is TRBV9 and J is TRBJ1-4, with D perhaps matching TRBD1 (5 bases). Trimming stripped 3 bases from V and 6 bases from J, with 15 bases between. The CDR3 has 15 amino acids. In germline, CDR1 is SGDLS, CDR2 YYNGEE.

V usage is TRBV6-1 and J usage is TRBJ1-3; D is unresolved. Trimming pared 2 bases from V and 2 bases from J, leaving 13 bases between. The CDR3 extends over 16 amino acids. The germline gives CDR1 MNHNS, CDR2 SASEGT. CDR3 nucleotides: TGTGCCAGCAGTGAAAGGCCCAGCCGGGCTGGAAACACCATATATTTT. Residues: CASSERPSRAGNTIYF.

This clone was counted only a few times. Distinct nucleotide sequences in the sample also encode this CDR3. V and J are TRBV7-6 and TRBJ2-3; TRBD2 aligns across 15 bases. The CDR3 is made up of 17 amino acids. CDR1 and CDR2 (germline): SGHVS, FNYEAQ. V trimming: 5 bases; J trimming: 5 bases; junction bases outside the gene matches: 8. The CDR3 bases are TGTGCCAGCAGCCCAGGACGGGGACTAGCGGGAGGAGATACGCAGTATTTT. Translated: CASSPGRGLAGGDTQYF.

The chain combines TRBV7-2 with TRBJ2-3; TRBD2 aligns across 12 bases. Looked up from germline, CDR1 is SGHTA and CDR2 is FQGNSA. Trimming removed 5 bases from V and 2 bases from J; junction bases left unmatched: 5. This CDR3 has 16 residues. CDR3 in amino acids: CASSDGLAGNTDTQYF. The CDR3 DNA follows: TGTGCCAGCAGCGACGGACTAGCGGGAAACACAGATACGCAGTATTTT.

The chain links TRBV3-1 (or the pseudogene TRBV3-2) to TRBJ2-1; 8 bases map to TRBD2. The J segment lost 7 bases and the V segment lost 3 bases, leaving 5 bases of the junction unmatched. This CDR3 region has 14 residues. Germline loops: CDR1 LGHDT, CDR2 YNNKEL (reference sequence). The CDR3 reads CASSHRTSPNEQFF. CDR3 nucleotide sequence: TGTGCCAGCAGCCATAGGACTAGCCCGAATGAGCAGTTCTTC.